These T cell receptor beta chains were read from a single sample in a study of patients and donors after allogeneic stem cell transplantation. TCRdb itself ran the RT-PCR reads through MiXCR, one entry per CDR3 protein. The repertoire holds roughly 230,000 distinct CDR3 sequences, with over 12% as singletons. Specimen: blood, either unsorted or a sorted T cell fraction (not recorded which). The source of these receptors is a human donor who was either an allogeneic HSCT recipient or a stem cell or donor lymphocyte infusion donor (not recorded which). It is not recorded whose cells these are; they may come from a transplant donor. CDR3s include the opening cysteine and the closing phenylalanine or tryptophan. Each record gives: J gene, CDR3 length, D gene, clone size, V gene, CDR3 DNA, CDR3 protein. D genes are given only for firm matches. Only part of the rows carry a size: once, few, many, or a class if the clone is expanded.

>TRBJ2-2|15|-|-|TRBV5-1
TGCGCCAGCAGCTTGGAGCCTGGTAACACCGGGGAGCTGTTTTTT
CASSLEPGNTGELFF
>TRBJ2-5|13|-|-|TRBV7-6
TGTGCCAGCAGCACAAAGGAAGCCGGGACCCAGTACTTC
CASSTKEAGTQYF
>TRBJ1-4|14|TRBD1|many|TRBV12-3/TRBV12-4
TGTGCCAGCAGTTTAGTCACAGGGGGGAAGGGACTGTTTTTT
CASSLVTGGKGLFF
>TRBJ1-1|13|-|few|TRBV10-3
TGTGCCATCAGCTACGATCTGAACACTGAAGCTTTCTTT
CAISYDLNTEAFF
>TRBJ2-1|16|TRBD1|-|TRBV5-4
TGTGCCAGCAGCTCAGCAGGGGGCGCCGGTGACAATGAGCAGTTCTTC
CASSSAGGAGDNEQFF
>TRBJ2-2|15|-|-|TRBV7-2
TGTGCCAGCAGCTTACACCCCGCGAACACCGGGGAGCTGTTTTTT
CASSLHPANTGELFF
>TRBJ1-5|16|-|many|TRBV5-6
TGTGCCAGCAGCTTTGGACCGAGTCTTAGCAATCAGCCCCAGCATTTT
CASSFGPSLSNQPQHF
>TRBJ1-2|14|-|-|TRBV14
TGTGCCAGCAGCCAAGACAGCGCTAACTATGGCTACACCTTC
CASSQDSANYGYTF
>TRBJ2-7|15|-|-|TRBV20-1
TGCAGTGCTGAGAACGGACAGCTAAGCTCCTACGAGCAGTACTTC
CSAENGQLSSYEQYF
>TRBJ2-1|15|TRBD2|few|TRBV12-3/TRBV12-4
TGTGCCAGCAGTTTACGCGGGGGGATCTACAATGAGCAGTTCTTC
CASSLRGGIYNEQFF
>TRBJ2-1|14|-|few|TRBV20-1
TGCAGTGCTTCCCGGGCACAGCAAGTAAATGAGCAGTTCTTC
CSASRAQQVNEQFF
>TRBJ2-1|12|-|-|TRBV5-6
TGTGCCAGCAGCTCCGCGGGCGATGAGCAGTTCTTC
CASSSAGDEQFF
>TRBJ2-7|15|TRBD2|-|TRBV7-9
TGTGCCAGCAGCTGGAAGTCTAGCGGGGTCCACGAGCAGTACTTC
CASSWKSSGVHEQYF
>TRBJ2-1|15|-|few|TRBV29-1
TGCAGCGTTGGTGTGGCTGGAGGCTCCTACAATGAGCAGTTCTTC
CSVGVAGGSYNEQFF
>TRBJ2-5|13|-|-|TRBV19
TGTGCCAGTAGTATAGCTCTAGAAGAGACCCAGTACTTC
CASSIALEETQYF
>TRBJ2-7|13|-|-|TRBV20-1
TGCAGTTCGTCCTTAGGAGGCACCTACGAGCAGTACTTC
CSSSLGGTYEQYF
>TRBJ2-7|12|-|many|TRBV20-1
TGCAGTGCCGCTAGCGCCTACTACGAGCAGTACTTC
CSAASAYYEQYF
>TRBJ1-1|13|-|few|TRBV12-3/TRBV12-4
TGTGCCAGCAGTTTAGTATCGAGAACTGAAGCTTTCTTT
CASSLVSRTEAFF
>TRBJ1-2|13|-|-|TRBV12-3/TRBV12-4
TGTGCCAGCAGTTTGCGCCGGGGGCTTGGCTACACCTTC
CASSLRRGLGYTF
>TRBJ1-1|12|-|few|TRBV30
TGTGCCTGTAAACAGGGGAACACTGAAGCTTTCTTT
CACKQGNTEAFF
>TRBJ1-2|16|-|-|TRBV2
TGTGCCAGCAGTGAAGTAAGGGGGATCGCTATCGGGAGCCACACCTTC
CASSEVRGIAIGSHTF
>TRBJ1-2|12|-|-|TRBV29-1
TGCAGCGTTGAACAGGCGAACTATGGCTACACCTTC
CSVEQANYGYTF
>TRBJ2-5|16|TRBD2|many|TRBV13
TGTGCCAGCAGCCACGTGGCTAGCGGGGGACGAGAGACCCAGTACTTC
CASSHVASGGRETQYF
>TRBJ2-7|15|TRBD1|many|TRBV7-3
TGTGCCAGCAGCCCCAACCCGGGACAGGGGTTTAAGCAGTACTTC
CASSPNPGQGFKQYF
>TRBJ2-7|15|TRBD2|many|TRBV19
TGTGCCAGTAGTATATCGGCGGGAGAGTCCTACGAGCAGTACTTC
CASSISAGESYEQYF
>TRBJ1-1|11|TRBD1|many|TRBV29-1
TGCAGCGTAGCGGACAGGCCCGAAGCTTTCTTT
CSVADRPEAFF
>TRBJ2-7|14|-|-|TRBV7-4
TGTGCCAGCATGCCTTCAATTGACGGCTACGAGCAGTACTTC
CASMPSIDGYEQYF
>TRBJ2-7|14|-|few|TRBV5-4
TGTGCCAGCAGCTTCTCCCAGGGGCGCACCGAGCAGTACTTC
CASSFSQGRTEQYF
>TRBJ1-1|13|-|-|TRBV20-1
TGCAGTGCTAGGAGGAACCTGAACACTGAAGCTTTCTTT
CSARRNLNTEAFF
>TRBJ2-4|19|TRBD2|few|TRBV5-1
TGCGCCAGCAGCTTGGGGCCACGGGGGGGCGTAGGGGCCAAAAACATTCAGTACTTC
CASSLGPRGGVGAKNIQYF
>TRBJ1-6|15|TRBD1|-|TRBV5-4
TGTGCCAGCAGCGCCCGACAGGGAAGCAATTCACCCCTCCACTTT
CASSARQGSNSPLHF